The 20 T cell receptor beta chains presented below share a single source sample, sequenced in a study of CD8 T cells in ankylosing spondylitis. TCRdb re-called the 5' RACE reads with MiXCR, one entry per CDR3 protein. The sample contains 100,000 to 150,000 distinct CDR3 sequences, over 7% of which appear only once. Sample: blood, either unsorted or a sorted T cell fraction (not recorded which). These receptors were obtained from a male donor with ankylosing spondylitis or in good health (not recorded which).

This clonotype has a count of ten or more. The chain joins TRBV18 to TRBJ2-7; 8 nucleotides agree with TRBD2. V lost 3 bases and J lost 1; bases outside the gene matches: 2. The germline CDR1 and CDR2 sequences are KGHSH and LQKENI. The CDR3 length is 14 residues. CDR3 DNA: TGTGCCAGCTCACCTAGCGGGACATCCTACGAGCAGTACTTC. Encoded protein: CASSPSGTSYEQYF.

Ten or more counts support this clonotype. CDR3 region: CASRDRVTDTYGYTF. The CDR3 DNA reads TGCGCCAGCCGAGACCGCGTGACAGACACCTATGGCTACACCTTC. This chain uses TRBV5-1 with TRBJ1-2; weak D call: TRBD1 (5 bases). Germline CDR1 SGHRS, CDR2 YFSETQ. This CDR3 contains 15 residues. The V and J ends lost 7 bases and 4 bases respectively, with 20 bases between them.

In its sample, this clonotype was seen many times. This chain uses TRBV20-1 with TRBJ1-5; no clear D gene. Germline CDR1 DFQATT, CDR2 SNEGSKA (reference sequence). Trimming took off 3 bases at V and 0 bases at J, with 9 bases between the two ends. The CDR3 is 14 amino acids. For the CDR3, the DNA is TGCAGTGCTAGCCCGGAATATAGCAATCAGCCCCAGCATTTT. Translated: CSASPEYSNQPQHF.

V is TRBV5-1 and J is TRBJ2-3; tentatively, D is TRBD2 (6 bases). Deletions cut 0 bases from V and 3 bases from J, with 8 bases between. The germline gives CDR1 SGHRS, CDR2 YFSETQ. This CDR3 spans 14 amino acids. The CDR3 reads CASSLAGLTDTQYF. The CDR3 region has the DNA TGCGCCAGCAGCTTGGCGGGACTTACAGATACGCAGTATTTT.

In its sample, this clonotype was seen many times. The chain couples TRBV20-1 to TRBJ2-1, with TRBD2 identical over 10 bases. CDR3 size: 15 residues. Germline V gene data show CDR1 as DFQATT and CDR2 as SNEGSKA (reference sequence). Unmatched junction bases numbered 5, after V lost 4 bases and J lost 2 bases. CDR3 amino acids: CSAKASGSPYNEQFF. CDR3 DNA: TGCAGTGCTAAAGCTAGCGGGAGTCCCTACAATGAGCAGTTCTTC.

This clonotype was counted at least ten times. The gene calls are TRBV29-1 and TRBJ2-2; the match to TRBD2 covers 16 bases. This CDR3 is 15 amino acids long. V shed 5 bases and J 6 bases; nucleotides not matched to a gene: 3. Per germline, CDR1 SQVTM and CDR2 ANQGSEA. In nucleotides, the CDR3 is TGCAGCGTTCTAGGGACTAGCGGGAGGGCCGGGGAGCTGTTTTTT. Its protein is CSVLGTSGRAGELFF.

The chain is built from TRBV5-1 and TRBJ2-1; 9 bases line up with TRBD2. The V gene's germline CDR1 is SGHRS and CDR2 YFSETQ. The CDR3 covers 14 residues. With 4 bases clipped from V and 15 bases from J, the junction kept 14 bases outside the gene matches. For the CDR3, the DNA is TGCGCCAGCAGCCAGACCGGCGGGGATAGCGGGAGGTTCTTC. This translates into CASSQTGGDSGRFF.

This clonotype has ten or more counts. The chain combines TRBV10-3 with TRBJ1-2; the D is unclear. The V end was cut by 3 bases, the J end by 8 bases, with 13 bases between. Germline loops: CDR1 ENHRY, CDR2 SYGVKD. The CDR3 is made up of 13 amino acids. The CDR3 loop reads CAISDSDMGGYTF. The CDR3 nucleotides read TGTGCCATCAGTGATTCGGATATGGGGGGCTACACCTTC.

On this clonotype: The junction and the germline gene differ at one end; a read error may be behind it. The gene calls are TRBV20-1 and TRBJ2-1; D assignment may be TRBD1 or TRBD2 (5 bases each). The CDR3 sequence is 16 residues long. The germline V gene encodes CDR1 DFQATT and CDR2 SNEGSKA (reference sequence). DNA of the CDR3: TGCTGTGCTAGCTCCGTCAGGGAAAGGACCAGAAATGAGCAGTTCTTC. Encoded protein: CCASSVRERTRNEQFF.

This sequence joins TRBV7-2 and TRBJ2-7; 9 bases fit TRBD2. Losses at the gene ends were 0 bases for V and 3 bases for J; bases not matched to a gene: 6. The CDR3 consists of 16 residues. Germline V gene lookup returns CDR1 SGHTA and CDR2 FQGNSA. The CDR3, as DNA: TGTGCCAGCAGCTTAGCCTCTAGCGGGACTCGCTACGAGCAGTACTTC. Protein sequence: CASSLASSGTRYEQYF.

This clonotype was detected ten times or more. This chain uses TRBV7-2 with TRBJ2-4; 7 bases line up with TRBD2. CDR1 and CDR2 (germline): SGHTA, FQGNSA. This CDR3 is 14 amino acids long. V was pared by 10 bases and J by 7 bases, with 13 bases of the junction left unmatched. In nucleotides, the CDR3 is TGTGCCACCGCCCCGGGAACCGGGGGGAACATTCAGTACTTC. Translation: CATAPGTGGNIQYF.

The V gene is TRBV19, the J gene TRBJ1-1; 7 nucleotides line up with TRBD1. Germline CDR1 and CDR2: LNHDA and SQIVND (reference sequence). This CDR3 region has 12 residues. V lost 7 bases, J lost 7 bases, and 6 bases stayed unmatched. CDR3 in DNA: TGTGCCAGTACCGACAGGGTCGATGAAGCTTTCTTT. This encodes CASTDRVDEAFF.

This clonotype was detected once. A read error may produce the germline difference seen at one junction end. The J gene is TRBJ1-6, the V gene TRBV2, with D unresolved. CDR1 SNHLY and CDR2 FYNNEI come from the germline V gene. The CDR3 spans 19 residues. CDR3 amino acids: CACSLVAEHQTRAYSPLHF. The CDR3 nucleotides read TGTGCCTGCAGTTTGGTTGCGGAGCATCAGACACGGGCATATTCACCCCTCCACTTT.

This clonotype was observed many times. The V gene is TRBV3-1, the J gene TRBJ1-3; maybe TRBD1 (6 bases). The germline V gene has CDR1 LGHDT and CDR2 YNNKEL (reference sequence). The V end was cut by 1 base, the J end by 3 bases, with 10 bases between. CDR3 length equals 15 residues. The CDR3 DNA reads TGTGCCAGCAGCCAAGGGACAGACCTTGGAAACACCATATATTTT. Its translation: CASSQGTDLGNTIYF.

This clonotype was seen ten or more times. The chain recombines TRBV3-1 with TRBJ2-3, with 8 bases identical to TRBD1. CDR1 is LGHDT, CDR2 YNNKEL, per germline (reference sequence). The CDR3 length is 16 residues. V dropped 1 base and J dropped 3; count of bases not matched to a gene: 6. The CDR3 coding sequence is TGTGCCAGCAGCCAAGTATCAGGGGGCGAGACAGATACGCAGTATTTT. This gives the protein CASSQVSGGETDTQYF.

This clonotype was recorded many times. The chain joins TRBV7-9 to TRBJ2-7; D is possibly TRBD1 (6 bases). Trimming took 5 bases from V and 1 from J, leaving 15 bases between them. The CDR3 has 15 amino acids. Germline values: CDR1 SEHNR, CDR2 FQNEAQ (reference sequence). The CDR3 is CASSPQQGESYEQYF. Here the CDR3 DNA reads TGTGCCAGCAGCCCCCAACAGGGCGAATCCTACGAGCAGTACTTC.

This chain joins TRBV20-1 and TRBJ2-5, with no clear D. V was shortened by 0 bases and J by 1 base, with 18 bases between the two germline ends. This CDR3 spans 17 amino acids. The germline V gene has CDR1 DFQATT and CDR2 SNEGSKA (reference sequence). The CDR3 protein is CSARDPKSNSLQETQYF. In nucleotides, the CDR3 is TGCAGTGCTAGAGATCCAAAAAGTAACAGTCTCCAAGAGACCCAGTACTTC.

This clonotype was counted a few times. The rearrangement uses TRBV7-2 and TRBJ2-7; weak D call: TRBD2 (6 bases). The CDR3 length is 15 residues. Germline V lookup: CDR1 SGHTA, CDR2 FQGNSA. Between the trimmed V and J ends, which lost 1 base and 3 bases, there was a span of 13 bases. In DNA, the CDR3 is TGTGCCAGCAGCTTAGGGCGCGGGACCGGCTACGAGCAGTACTTC. Protein sequence: CASSLGRGTGYEQYF.

J is TRBJ2-7 and V is TRBV20-1; the D gene is possibly TRBD2 (6 bases). The CDR3 has 13 residues. Trimming took off 7 bases at V and 0 bases at J, with 13 bases between the two ends. CDR1 and CDR2 from the germline V gene are DFQATT and SNEGSKA (reference sequence). The CDR3 loop reads CSVRPSVSYEQYF. The CDR3 nucleotides read TGCAGTGTTCGCCCTAGCGTCTCCTACGAGCAGTACTTC.

In this sample, this clonotype turned up many times. The chain combines TRBV7-9 with TRBJ1-1; the D is unclear. Germline lookup yields CDR1 SEHNR and CDR2 FQNEAQ (reference sequence). Trimming took off 5 bases at V and 0 bases at J, with 13 bases between the two ends. The CDR3 contains 15 residues. The CDR3 is CASSAYITLNTEAFF. In DNA form, the CDR3 reads TGTGCCAGCAGCGCATACATAACCTTGAACACTGAAGCTTTCTTT.